This TCR beta chain was profiled in a study of lymphopenia after photon versus proton radiotherapy. Notes on the study in general: After the lymphocyte nadir, photon-treated repertoires showed oligoclonal expansion, especially of CD8+ Temra cells. Under photons, naive T cells and diversity fell while effector/memory populations rose.

From germline, CDR1 is SGHRS and CDR2 YFSETQ. The germline V and J ends were trimmed by 0 bases and 6 bases, with 6 bases remaining between them. This CDR3 comprises 13 residues. Note on this clone: What it recognizes is unknown.

Using immunoSEQ multiplex PCR, the repertoire was profiled, and TCRdb retains in-frame clones only, with some absent. The repertoire holds approximately 35,000 clones, with roughly 88% as singletons. This sequence joins TRBV5-1 and TRBJ2-2; no reliable D call. Source: peripheral blood, taken from a patient treated with photon-based radiotherapy. The TCR was taken from a woman between 45 and 60 years old with pancreatic cancer. CDR3 DNA: TGCGCCAGCAGCTTGGAAGGTTCCGGGGAGCTGTTTTTT. Encoded protein: CASSLEGSGELFF.